The entry below describes one T cell receptor beta chain. The germline CDR1 and CDR2 sequences are SGHVS and FQNEAQ. Trimming took 2 bases from V and 10 from J, leaving 12 bases between them. The CDR3 contains 13 residues. Profiling relied on immunoSEQ multiplex PCR, and the TCRdb table lists in-frame clones only, not all of them. Of around 45,000 clones detected, about 93% appear once; the ten largest clones hold roughly 0.72%. This record comes from a study of T cell changes during pregnancy in multiple sclerosis. The sample here was CD4+ T cells from peripheral blood mononuclear cells, taken before pregnancy. This clonotype was sampled from a female donor with multiple sclerosis, enrolled in a pregnancy study. The V gene is TRBV7-8, the J gene TRBJ2-1; TRBD2 might be the D (5 bases). The CDR3 loop is CASSLLPGGEQFF. In DNA, the CDR3 is TGTGCCAGCAGCTTACTGCCAGGCGGGGAGCAGTTCTTC.